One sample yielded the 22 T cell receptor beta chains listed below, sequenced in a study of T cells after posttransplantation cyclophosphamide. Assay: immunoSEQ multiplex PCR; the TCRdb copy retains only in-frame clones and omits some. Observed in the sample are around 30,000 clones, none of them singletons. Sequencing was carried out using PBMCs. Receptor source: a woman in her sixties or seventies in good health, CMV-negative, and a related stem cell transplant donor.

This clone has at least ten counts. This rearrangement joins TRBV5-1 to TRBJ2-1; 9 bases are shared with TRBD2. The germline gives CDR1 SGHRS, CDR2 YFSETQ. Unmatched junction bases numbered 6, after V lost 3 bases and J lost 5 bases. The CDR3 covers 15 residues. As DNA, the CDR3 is TGCGCCAGCAGCTGGTTGGTAGCGGGGGACAATGAGCAGTTCTTC. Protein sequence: CASSWLVAGDNEQFF. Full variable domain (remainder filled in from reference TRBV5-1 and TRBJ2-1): KAGVTQTPRYLIKTRGQQVTLSCSPISGHRSVSWYQQTPGQGLQFLFEYFSETQRNKGNFPGRFSGRQFSNSRSEMNVSTLELGDSALYLCASSWLVAGDNEQFFGPGTRLTVL.

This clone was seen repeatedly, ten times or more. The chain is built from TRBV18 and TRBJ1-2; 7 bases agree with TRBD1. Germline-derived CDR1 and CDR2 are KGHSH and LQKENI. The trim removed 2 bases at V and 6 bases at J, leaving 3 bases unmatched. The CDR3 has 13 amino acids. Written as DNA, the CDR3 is TGTGCCAGCTCACCAAACGACAGGGATGGCTACACCTTC. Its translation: CASSPNDRDGYTF.

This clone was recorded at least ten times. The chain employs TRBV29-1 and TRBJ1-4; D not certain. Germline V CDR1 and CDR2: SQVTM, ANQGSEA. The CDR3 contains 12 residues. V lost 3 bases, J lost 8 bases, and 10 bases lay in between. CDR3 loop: CSVEVEREKLFF. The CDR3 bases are TGCAGCGTTGAGGTGGAGCGGGAAAAACTGTTTTTT.

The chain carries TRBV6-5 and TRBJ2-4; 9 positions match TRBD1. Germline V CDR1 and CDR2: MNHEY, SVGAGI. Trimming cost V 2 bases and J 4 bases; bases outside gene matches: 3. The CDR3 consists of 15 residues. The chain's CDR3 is CASSYAQGAKNIQYF. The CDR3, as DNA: TGTGCCAGCAGTTACGCACAGGGGGCGAAAAACATTCAGTACTTC.

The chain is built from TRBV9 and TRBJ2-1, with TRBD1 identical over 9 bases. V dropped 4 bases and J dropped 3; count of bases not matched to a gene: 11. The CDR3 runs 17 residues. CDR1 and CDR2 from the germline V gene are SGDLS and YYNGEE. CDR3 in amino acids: CASSLTPDRGSYNEQFF. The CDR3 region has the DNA TGTGCCAGCAGCTTAACCCCGGACAGGGGCAGCTACAATGAGCAGTTCTTC.

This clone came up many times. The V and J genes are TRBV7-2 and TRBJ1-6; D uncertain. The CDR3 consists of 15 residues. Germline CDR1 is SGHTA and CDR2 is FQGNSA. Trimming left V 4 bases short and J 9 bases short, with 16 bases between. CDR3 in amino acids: CASSSESVVASPLHF. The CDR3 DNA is TGTGCCAGCAGCTCCGAATCTGTGGTAGCTTCACCCCTCCACTTT.

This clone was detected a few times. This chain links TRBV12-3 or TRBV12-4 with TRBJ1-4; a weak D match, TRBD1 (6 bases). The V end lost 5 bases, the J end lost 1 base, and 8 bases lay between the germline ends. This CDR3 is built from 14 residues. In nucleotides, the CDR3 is TGTGCCAGCAGTCCGACAGGAACTAATGAAAAACTGTTTTTT. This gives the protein CASSPTGTNEKLFF.

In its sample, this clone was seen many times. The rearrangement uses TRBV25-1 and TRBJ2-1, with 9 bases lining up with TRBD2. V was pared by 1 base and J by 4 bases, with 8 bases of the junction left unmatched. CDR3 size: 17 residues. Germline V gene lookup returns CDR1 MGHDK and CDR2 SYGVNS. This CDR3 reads CASSELASGTIYNEQFF. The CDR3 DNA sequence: TGTGCCAGCAGTGAATTGGCTAGCGGGACTATATACAATGAGCAGTTCTTC.

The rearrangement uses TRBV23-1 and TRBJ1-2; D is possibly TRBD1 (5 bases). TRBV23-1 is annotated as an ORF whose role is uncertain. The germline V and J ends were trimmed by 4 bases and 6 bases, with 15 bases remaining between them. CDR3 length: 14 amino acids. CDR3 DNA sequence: TGCGCCAGCAGTCTCGCCCGGGGGAAGGATGGCTACACCTTC. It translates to CASSLARGKDGYTF.

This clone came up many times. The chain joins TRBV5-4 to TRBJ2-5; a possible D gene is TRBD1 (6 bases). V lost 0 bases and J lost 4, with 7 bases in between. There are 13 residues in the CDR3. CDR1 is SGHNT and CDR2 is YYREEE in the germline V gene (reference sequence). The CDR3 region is CASSLAGVETQYF. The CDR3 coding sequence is TGTGCCAGCAGCTTGGCAGGGGTAGAGACCCAGTACTTC.

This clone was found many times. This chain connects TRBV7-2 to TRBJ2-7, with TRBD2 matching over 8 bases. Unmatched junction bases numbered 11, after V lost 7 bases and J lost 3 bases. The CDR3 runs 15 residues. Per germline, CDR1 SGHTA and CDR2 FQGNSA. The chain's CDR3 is CASTPSSGGRYEQYF. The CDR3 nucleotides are TGTGCCAGCACCCCCAGCTCGGGGGGGCGCTACGAGCAGTACTTC.

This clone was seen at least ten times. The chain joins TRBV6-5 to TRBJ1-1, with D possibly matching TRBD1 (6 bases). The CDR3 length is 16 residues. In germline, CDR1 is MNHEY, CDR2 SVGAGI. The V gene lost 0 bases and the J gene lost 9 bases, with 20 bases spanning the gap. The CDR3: CASSYSQLGGVRKAFF. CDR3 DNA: TGTGCCAGCAGTTACTCCCAATTAGGGGGGGTGAGGAAAGCTTTCTTT.

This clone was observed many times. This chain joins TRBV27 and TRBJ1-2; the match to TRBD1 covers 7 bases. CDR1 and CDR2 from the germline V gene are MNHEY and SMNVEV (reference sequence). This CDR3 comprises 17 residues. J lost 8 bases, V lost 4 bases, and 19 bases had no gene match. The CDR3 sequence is CASSSLTGYMLSTGYTF. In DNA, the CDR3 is TGTGCCAGCAGTTCTCTGACAGGGTATATGTTGAGTACGGGCTACACCTTC.

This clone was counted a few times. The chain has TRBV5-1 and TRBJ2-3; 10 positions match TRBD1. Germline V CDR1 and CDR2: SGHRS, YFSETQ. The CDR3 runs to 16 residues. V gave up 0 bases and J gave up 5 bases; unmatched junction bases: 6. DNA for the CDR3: TGCGCCAGCAGCTTGGGCCGGACAGGGGGGAAAGATACGCAGTATTTT. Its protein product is CASSLGRTGGKDTQYF.

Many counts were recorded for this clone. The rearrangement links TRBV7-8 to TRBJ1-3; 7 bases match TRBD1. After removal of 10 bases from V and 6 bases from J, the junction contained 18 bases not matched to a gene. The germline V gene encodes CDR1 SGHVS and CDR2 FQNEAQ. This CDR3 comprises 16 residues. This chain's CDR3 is CATLSSGTAIINTIYF. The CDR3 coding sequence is TGTGCCACCTTGTCATCTGGGACAGCAATTATAAACACCATATATTTT.

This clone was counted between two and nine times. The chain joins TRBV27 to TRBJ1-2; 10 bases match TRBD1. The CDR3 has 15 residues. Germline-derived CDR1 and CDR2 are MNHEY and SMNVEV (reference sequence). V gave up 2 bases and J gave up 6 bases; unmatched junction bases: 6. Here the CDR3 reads CASSLPGTGVDGYTF. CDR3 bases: TGTGCCAGCAGTTTACCGGGGACAGGGGTGGATGGCTACACCTTC.

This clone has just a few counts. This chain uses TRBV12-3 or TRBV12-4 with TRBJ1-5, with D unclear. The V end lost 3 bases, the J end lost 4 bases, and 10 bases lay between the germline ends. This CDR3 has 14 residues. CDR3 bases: TGTGCCAGCAGTTTCGGGTTTGGGAATCAGCCCCAGCATTTT. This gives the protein CASSFGFGNQPQHF.

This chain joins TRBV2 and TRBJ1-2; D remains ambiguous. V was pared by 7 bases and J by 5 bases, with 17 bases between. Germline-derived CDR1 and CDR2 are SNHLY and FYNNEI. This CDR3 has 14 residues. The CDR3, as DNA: TGTGCCAGCAAGAACGAGGCAGAAGTATATGGCTACACCTTC. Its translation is CASKNEAEVYGYTF.

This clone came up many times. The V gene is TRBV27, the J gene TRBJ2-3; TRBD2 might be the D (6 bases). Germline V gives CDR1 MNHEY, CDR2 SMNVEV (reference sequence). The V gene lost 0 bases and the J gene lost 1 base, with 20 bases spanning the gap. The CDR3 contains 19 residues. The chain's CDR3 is CASSLSVVGTHPRTDTQYF. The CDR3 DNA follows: TGTGCCAGCAGTTTATCGGTTGTAGGGACTCACCCCCGCACAGATACGCAGTATTTT.

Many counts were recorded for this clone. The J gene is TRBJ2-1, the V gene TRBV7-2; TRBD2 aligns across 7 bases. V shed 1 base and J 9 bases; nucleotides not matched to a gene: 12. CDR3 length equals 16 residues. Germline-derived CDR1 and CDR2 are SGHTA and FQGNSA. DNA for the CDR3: TGTGCCAGCAGCTTAGGGCAAGCTAGCGGAGGGATTGAGCAGTTCTTC. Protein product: CASSLGQASGGIEQFF.

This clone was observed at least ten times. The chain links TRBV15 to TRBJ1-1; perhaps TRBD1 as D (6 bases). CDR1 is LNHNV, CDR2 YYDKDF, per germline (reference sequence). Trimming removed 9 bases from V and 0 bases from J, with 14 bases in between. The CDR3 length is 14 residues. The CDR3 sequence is CATRSRTVNTEAFF. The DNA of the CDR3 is TGTGCCACGCGAAGCCGGACAGTGAACACTGAAGCTTTCTTT.

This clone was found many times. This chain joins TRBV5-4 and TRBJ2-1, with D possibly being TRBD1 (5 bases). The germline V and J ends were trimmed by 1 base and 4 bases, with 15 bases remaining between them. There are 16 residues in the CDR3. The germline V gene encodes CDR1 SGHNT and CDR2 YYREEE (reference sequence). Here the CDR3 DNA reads TGTGCCAGCAGCTTGATTTCCAGGGCCCCTTACAATGAGCAGTTCTTC. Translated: CASSLISRAPYNEQFF.